Here is one T cell receptor beta chain with its context. Its specificity is not known. Here immunoSEQ multiplex PCR was the method, and the copy in TCRdb shows in-frame clones only, minus some. Among just under 30,000 clones, 85% to 90% were seen once, and the ten largest hold over 7.5%. These data come from a study of somatic mutations in cytotoxic T cells in rheumatoid arthritis. Whole-study context: Selected populations of V beta antibody-stained T cells underwent flow sorting at nearly 100% purity; these encompassed V beta1+ cells subjected to TCRB sequencing. Study-level findings and limits: CD8+ T-cell clonality did not differ significantly between rheumatoid arthritis patients and age-matched healthy controls.

Trimming took 6 bases from V and 5 from J; bases not matched to a gene: 10. The CDR3 has 15 amino acids. CDR1 is SNHLY, CDR2 FYNNEI, per germline. Material: CD8+ T cells sorted from blood. The source of this sequence is an adult with rheumatoid arthritis. V is TRBV2 and J is TRBJ1-2; 9 nucleotides agree with TRBD1. The CDR3 is CASSYADRGGYGYTF. CDR3 coding DNA: TGTGCCAGCAGCTACGCGGACAGGGGAGGTTATGGCTACACCTTC.